The clone carrying this T cell receptor beta chain came up once. The CDR3 covers 14 residues. Losses at the gene ends were 4 bases for V and 2 bases for J; bases not matched to a gene: 5. The germline V gene has CDR1 LGHNA and CDR2 YSLEER. Described treatment: 15 to 20 received Ad26.COV2.S at low or high dose, single or two shots; about 5 received placebo; per-sample allocation not given. Samples were taken on day 63 after the first vaccine or placebo injection. Wuhan-strain spike was delivered by a replication-incompetent Ad26 vector. These data are taken from a study of Ad26.COV2.S vaccination and SARS-CoV-2 variants. Some clones are missing from TCRdb's copy, which holds only in-frame ones; the method was immunoSEQ multiplex PCR. The top ten clones hold roughly 4.3% of a sample with more than 400,000 clones, roughly 88% of them seen once.

Source: peripheral blood, taken in a trial of Ad26.COV2.S vaccine versus placebo. The chain couples TRBV4-3 to TRBJ2-7, with 7 bases matching TRBD1. The clonotype comes from a person aged 18-65 years who received the Ad26.COV2.S COVID-19 vaccine or a placebo. The CDR3 DNA sequence: TGCGCCAGCAGCCCTTACAGGGGCCCCTACGAGCAGTACTTC. This codes for CASSPYRGPYEQYF.